A single sample gave rise to the 18 T cell receptor beta chains below, sequenced in a study of T cells in women clearing cervical HPV infection. The repertoire was sequenced with immunoSEQ multiplex PCR; TCRdb's copy has only in-frame clones and lacks some. Its table lists roughly 28,000 clones. The specimen was blood buffy coat. The receptors stem from a woman between 18 and 70 years old with a cervical HPV16 infection that either progressed to CIN3+ or cleared (not recorded which).

As to this clone: Read data end 3 residues before the CDR3 end; the end is taken from the germline J gene. The chain has TRBV20-1 and TRBJ2-1, with 10 bases fitting TRBD2. Germline loops: CDR1 DFQATT, CDR2 SNEGSKA (reference sequence). This CDR3 has 13 amino acids. The junction had 3 bases not matched to a gene; V was cut back by 5 bases and J by 5 bases. CDR3: CSAVAGGHNEQFF. The covered CDR3 bases are TGCAGTGCTGTAGCGGGGGGCCACAATGAG.

To note about this clone: The read terminates 3 residues ahead of where the CDR3 ends, so the germline J gene completes it. The J gene is TRBJ2-1, the V gene TRBV7-9, with a possible D match to TRBD1 (5 bases). Trimming stripped 5 bases from V and 3 bases from J, with 11 bases between. This CDR3 spans 14 amino acids. The germline CDR1 and CDR2 sequences are SEHNR and FQNEAQ (reference sequence). CDR3 DNA (partial): TGTGCCAGCAGCCCCCAGGGCGGCTACAATGAG. It specifies CASSPQGGYNE. In full, the CDR3 reads CASSPQGGYNEQFF.

Points on this clone: The read comes to an end 3 residues before the CDR3 does, leaving the germline J gene to fill in the end. The chain couples TRBV12-3 or TRBV12-4 to TRBJ2-1, with TRBD2 matching 11 bases. The junction had 13 bases not matched to a gene; V was cut back by 7 bases and J by 5 bases. The CDR3 loop spans 17 amino acids. The CDR3 DNA, read in part, is TGTGCCAGCACCCGACAGGGAGGACTAGCGGGCAACAATGAG. It is translated as CASTRQGGLAGNNE. In full, the CDR3 is CASTRQGGLAGNNEQFF.

Concerning this clone itself: The read gets to within 3 residues of the CDR3 end, and the germline J gene fills in the rest. V gene TRBV27 combines with J gene TRBJ2-1, with 10 nucleotides matching TRBD2. This CDR3 comprises 16 residues. After removal of 0 bases from V and 9 bases from J, the junction contained 8 bases not matched to a gene. Germline CDR1 MNHEY, CDR2 SMNVEV (reference sequence). CDR3 amino acids: CASSLSIAGGRGEQFF. The covered CDR3 bases are TGTGCCAGCAGTTTATCGATAGCGGGAGGCCGTGGTGAG.

Worth noting for this clone: The read terminates 3 residues ahead of where the CDR3 ends, so the germline J gene completes it. V usage is TRBV4-1 and J usage is TRBJ1-4, with D tentatively TRBD1 (5 bases). Germline V gives CDR1 MGHRA, CDR2 YSYEKL. The germline V and J ends were trimmed by 5 bases and 4 bases, with 8 bases remaining between them. The CDR3 totals 13 residues. CDR3 amino acids: CASSGDSNEKLFF. CDR3 bases read: TGCGCCAGCAGCGGAGACAGTAATGAAAAA.

Regarding this clone: The read ends 3 residues before the CDR3 terminus; that terminus is restored from the germline J gene. The chain has TRBV30 and TRBJ1-2, with 9 bases identical to TRBD1. From germline, CDR1 is GTSNPN and CDR2 SVGIG (reference sequence). CDR3 length: 13 amino acids. Trimming cost V 5 bases and J 4 bases; bases outside gene matches: 5. Partial CDR3 DNA: TGTGCCTGGGGACAGGGGTTTTTCTATGGC. It yields the protein CAWGQGFFYG. In full, the CDR3 reads CAWGQGFFYGYTF.

About this clone: The read halts 3 residues ahead of the CDR3 end, with the missing end drawn from the germline J gene. The gene calls are TRBV20-1 and TRBJ2-2; 8 positions match TRBD2. The junction had 3 bases not matched to a gene; V was cut back by 1 base and J by 5 bases. Germline V gene sequence: CDR1 DFQATT, CDR2 SNEGSKA (reference sequence). The CDR3 length is 14 residues. The CDR3: CSARGASGTGELFF. CDR3 DNA (partial): TGCAGTGCTAGAGGGGCTAGCGGGACCGGGGAG.

The CDR3 reads CSVGPRDSVGYEQYF. The sequenced part of the CDR3 DNA is TGCAGCGTTGGACCCCGTGACAGCGTAGGGTACGAG. The chain joins TRBV29-1 to TRBJ2-7, with a weak D call TRBD1 (5 bases). The CDR3 end falls 3 residues outside the read, so it is completed with the germline J gene. There are 15 residues in the CDR3. The germline V and J ends were trimmed by 4 bases and 4 bases, with 20 bases remaining between them. Germline values: CDR1 SQVTM, CDR2 ANQGSEA.

About this clone itself: The missing CDR3 end, 3 residues past where the read stops, is filled in from the germline J gene. V and J are TRBV20-1 and TRBJ2-7; D not certain. The V end lost 0 bases, the J end lost 3 bases, and 15 bases lay between the germline ends. CDR1 is DFQATT, CDR2 SNEGSKA, per germline (reference sequence). The CDR3 runs to 15 residues. The sequenced part of the CDR3 DNA is TGCAGTGCTAGAGATAGGGCGCGTTATCACTACGAG. Amino acids: CSARDRARYHYE. The complete CDR3 sequence is CSARDRARYHYEQYF.

Comments on this clone: The read ends 3 residues shy of where the CDR3 ends; the end is completed using the germline J gene. This sequence joins TRBV9 and TRBJ1-2; D gene ambiguous. Per the germline V gene, CDR1 is SGDLS and CDR2 is YYNGEE. The CDR3 runs 15 residues. The CDR3 loop reads CASSALTPGVGGYTF. The CDR3 bases that were read are TGTGCCAGCAGCGCACTCACTCCCGGGGTAGGAGGC.

Comment on this clone: The sequence runs out 3 residues before the end of the CDR3; the remainder is reconstructed from the germline J gene. The chain recombines TRBV18 with TRBJ1-4; D perhaps matches TRBD1 (5 bases). V shed 5 bases and J shed 5 bases, with 9 bases lying between them. The germline gives CDR1 KGHSH, CDR2 LQKENI. The CDR3 length is 13 residues. The sequenced part of the CDR3 DNA is TGTGCCAGCTCAGTCAGGGAGAATGAAAAA. Translation: CASSVRENEK. In full, the CDR3 is CASSVRENEKLFF.

Notes on this clone: The read falls 3 residues short of the CDR3 end, and the missing part is taken from the germline J gene. This chain joins TRBV7-9 and TRBJ1-2, with TRBD1 matching over 10 bases. Germline V lookup: CDR1 SEHNR, CDR2 FQNEAQ (reference sequence). This CDR3 has 15 amino acids. Incomplete CDR3 DNA: TGTGCCAGCAGCTCCGGGACAGGGGACACAGATACC. The encoded protein is CASSSGTGDTDT. The complete CDR3 reads CASSSGTGDTDTYTF.

A word on this clone: The read terminates 3 residues ahead of where the CDR3 ends, so the germline J gene completes it. The V gene is TRBV7-2, the J gene TRBJ2-1, with D perhaps TRBD2 (6 bases). V shed 2 bases and J shed 4 bases, with 12 bases lying between them. This CDR3 has 15 amino acids. CDR1 is SGHTA, CDR2 FQGNSA, per germline. The CDR3 reads CASSLSTSSYNEQFF. CDR3 DNA (partial): TGTGCCAGCAGCTTATCTACTAGCTCATACAATGAG.

Points on this clone: From the germline J gene comes the end of the CDR3, since the read stops 3 residues before it. This rearrangement joins TRBV7-6 to TRBJ2-2, with D uncertain. Germline V lookup: CDR1 SGHVS, CDR2 FNYEAQ. The CDR3 runs to 11 residues. Trimming removed 5 bases from V and 10 bases from J, with 8 bases in between. The DNA read from the CDR3 is TGTGCCAGCAGCCCTAACGCGGAG. It is translated as CASSPNAE. The whole CDR3 is CASSPNAELFF.

About this clone: The read ends 3 residues before the CDR3 terminus; that terminus is restored from the germline J gene. The chain carries TRBV5-8 and TRBJ2-7, with D hard to call. V was trimmed by 2 bases and J by 4 bases, leaving 4 bases between them. Germline CDR1 is SGHTS and CDR2 is YDEGEE. This CDR3 spans 11 amino acids. The CDR3 loop reads CASSFSYEQYF. The CDR3 DNA, read in part, is TGTGCCAGCAGCTTTTCTTACGAG.

Concerning this clone: Read data end 3 residues before the CDR3 end; the end is taken from the germline J gene. J is TRBJ1-4 and V is TRBV28; perhaps TRBD1 as D (6 bases). V lost 5 bases and J lost 5, with 15 bases in between. CDR1 is MDHEN and CDR2 is SYDVKM in the germline V gene. CDR3 size: 15 residues. The covered CDR3 bases are TGTGCCAGCAGTACTACAGGGAGGGGGAATGAAAAA. Translated, it gives CASSTTGRGNEK. The CDR3 in full is CASSTTGRGNEKLFF.

About this clone: Read coverage stops 3 residues before the CDR3 terminus; the germline J gene supplies the remainder. The chain carries TRBV7-9 and TRBJ2-2, with D perhaps matching TRBD2 (6 bases). Germline V gene lookup returns CDR1 SEHNR and CDR2 FQNEAQ (reference sequence). V lost 5 bases and J lost 6, with 13 bases in between. The CDR3 contains 14 residues. CDR3 DNA (partial): TGTGCCAGCAGCCAATCTAGCGCAGCCGGGGAG. Amino acids: CASSQSSAAGE. The complete CDR3 reads CASSQSSAAGELFF.

About this clone itself: The read gets to within 3 residues of the CDR3 end, and the germline J gene fills in the rest. The chain joins TRBV20-1 to TRBJ1-1, with 9 bases matching TRBD1. Germline V CDR1 and CDR2: DFQATT, SNEGSKA (reference sequence). This CDR3 region has 11 residues. The sequenced CDR3 bases are TGCAGTGCTATGGTAGGACAGGGG. Translated: CSAMVGQG. The entire CDR3 protein reads CSAMVGQGAFF.